Sequencing of this T cell receptor beta chain was carried out in a study of shared clonotypes between healthy human individuals. Study-level findings and limits: Naive subsets typically showed greater estimated richness than memory subsets.

Between the trimmed V and J ends, which lost 5 bases and 1 base, there was a span of 19 bases. Germline CDR1 is MNHEY and CDR2 is SMNVEV (reference sequence). The CDR3 sequence is 17 residues long. The protocol was immunoSEQ multiplex PCR, while the TCRdb copy is restricted to in-frame clones and leaves out a portion. The sample carries about 1 million clones, more than 60% recorded once. As regards this clone: Its target is not known.

The sequenced material came from memory CD4+ T cells sorted from blood. Subset reported: CD45RA-negative fraction. The sequence came from a man younger than 30 in good health. This chain joins TRBV27 and TRBJ2-3; D is uncertain. This CDR3 is CASSPRFLSRGTDTQYF. The CDR3 region has the DNA TGTGCCAGCAGTCCCCGGTTTCTTTCAAGGGGCACAGATACGCAGTATTTT.